This T cell receptor beta chain was profiled in a study of blood T cells in healthy people across ages. Trimming removed 2 bases from V and 1 base from J, with 6 bases in between. CDR1 LNHNV and CDR2 YYDKDF come from the germline V gene (reference sequence). The CDR3 contains 13 residues. This clonotype was observed a handful of times. A sample-barcoded 5' primer and a J-beta primer mix were used in a second PCR of roughly 6 to 11 cycles. TCRdb redid the calling of the 5' RACE reads with MiXCR, one entry per CDR3 protein. The sample shows about 1,500,000 distinct CDR3 sequences, roughly 40% of them seen only once.

The sequence came from a woman between 18 and 29 years old in good health. Sequencing was done on a sample of blood. V gene TRBV15 combines with J gene TRBJ2-7, with D perhaps TRBD2 (5 bases). The CDR3 reads CATSRSGSYEQYF. The CDR3 coding sequence is TGTGCCACCAGCAGATCGGGATCCTACGAGCAGTACTTC.